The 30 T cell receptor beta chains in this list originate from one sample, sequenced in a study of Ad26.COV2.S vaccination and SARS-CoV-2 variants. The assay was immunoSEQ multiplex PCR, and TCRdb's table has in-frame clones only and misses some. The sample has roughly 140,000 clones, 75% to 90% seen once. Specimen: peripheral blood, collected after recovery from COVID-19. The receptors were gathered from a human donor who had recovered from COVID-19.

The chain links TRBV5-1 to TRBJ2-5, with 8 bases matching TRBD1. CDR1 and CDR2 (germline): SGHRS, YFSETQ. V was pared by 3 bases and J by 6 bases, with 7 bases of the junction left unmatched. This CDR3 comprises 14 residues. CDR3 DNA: TGCGCCAGCAGCTCCAACAGGGGGACCCAGACCCAGTACTTC. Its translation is CASSSNRGTQTQYF.

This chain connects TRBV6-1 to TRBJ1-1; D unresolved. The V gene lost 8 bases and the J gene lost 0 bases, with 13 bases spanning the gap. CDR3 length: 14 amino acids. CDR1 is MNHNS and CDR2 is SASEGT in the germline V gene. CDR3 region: CASLMTAMNTEAFF. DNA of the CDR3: TGTGCCAGCTTGATGACGGCCATGAACACTGAAGCTTTCTTT.

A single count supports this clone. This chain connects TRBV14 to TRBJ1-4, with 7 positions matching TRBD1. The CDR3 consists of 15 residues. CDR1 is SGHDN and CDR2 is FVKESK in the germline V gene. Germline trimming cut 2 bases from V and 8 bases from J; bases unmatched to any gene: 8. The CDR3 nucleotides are TGTGCCAGCAGCCAACTACAGGGGAGGGAAGAAAAACTGTTTTTT. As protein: CASSQLQGREEKLFF.

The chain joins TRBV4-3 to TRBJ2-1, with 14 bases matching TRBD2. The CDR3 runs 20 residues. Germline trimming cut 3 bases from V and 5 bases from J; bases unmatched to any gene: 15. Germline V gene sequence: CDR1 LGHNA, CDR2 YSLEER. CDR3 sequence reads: CASSQDPGTSGGGAHNEQFF. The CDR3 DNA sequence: TGCGCCAGCAGCCAGGACCCCGGGACTAGCGGGGGCGGTGCCCACAATGAGCAGTTCTTC.

The CDR3 protein is CASSEGPLGNQPQHF. Here the CDR3 DNA reads TGTGCCAGCAGCGAGGGTCCGTTGGGCAATCAGCCCCAGCATTTT. The J gene is TRBJ1-5, the V gene TRBV7-9; D is unclear. Trimming shortened V by 5 bases and J by 2 bases, and 13 bases separated the two germline ends. The germline V gene encodes CDR1 SEHNR and CDR2 FQNEAQ (reference sequence). The CDR3 has 15 residues.

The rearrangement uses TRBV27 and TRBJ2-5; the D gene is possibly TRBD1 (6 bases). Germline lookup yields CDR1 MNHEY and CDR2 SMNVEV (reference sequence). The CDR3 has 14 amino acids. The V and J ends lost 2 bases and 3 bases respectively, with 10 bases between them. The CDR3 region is CASSLGAGEETQYF. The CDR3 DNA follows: TGTGCCAGCAGTTTAGGGGCAGGGGAAGAGACCCAGTACTTC.

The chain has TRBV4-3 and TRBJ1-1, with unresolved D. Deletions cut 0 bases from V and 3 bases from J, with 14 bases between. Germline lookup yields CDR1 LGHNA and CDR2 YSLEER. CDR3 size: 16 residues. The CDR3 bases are TGCGCCAGCAGCCAAGACATCGGGGATTCTGACACTGAAGCTTTCTTT. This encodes CASSQDIGDSDTEAFF.

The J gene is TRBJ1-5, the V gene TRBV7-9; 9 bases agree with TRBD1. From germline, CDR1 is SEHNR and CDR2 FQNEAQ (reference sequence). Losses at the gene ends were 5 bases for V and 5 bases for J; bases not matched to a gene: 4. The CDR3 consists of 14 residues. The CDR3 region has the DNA TGTGCCAGCAGCAAACAGGGGGCGGATCAGCCCCAGCATTTT. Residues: CASSKQGADQPQHF.

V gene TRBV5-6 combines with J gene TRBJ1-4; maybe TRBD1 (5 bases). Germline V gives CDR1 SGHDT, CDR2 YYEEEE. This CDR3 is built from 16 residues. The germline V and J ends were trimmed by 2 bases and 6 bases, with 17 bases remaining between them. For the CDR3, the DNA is TGTGCCAGCAGCTTAAAGGAAGGCAGGGCCTATGAAAAACTGTTTTTT. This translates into CASSLKEGRAYEKLFF.

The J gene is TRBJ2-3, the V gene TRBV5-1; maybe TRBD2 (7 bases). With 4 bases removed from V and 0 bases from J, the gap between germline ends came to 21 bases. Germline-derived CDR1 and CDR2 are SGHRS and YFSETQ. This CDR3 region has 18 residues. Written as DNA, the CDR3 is TGCGCCAGCAGCCCCGGAGGGGGGGCCTACTCTAGCACAGATACGCAGTATTTT. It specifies CASSPGGGAYSSTDTQYF.

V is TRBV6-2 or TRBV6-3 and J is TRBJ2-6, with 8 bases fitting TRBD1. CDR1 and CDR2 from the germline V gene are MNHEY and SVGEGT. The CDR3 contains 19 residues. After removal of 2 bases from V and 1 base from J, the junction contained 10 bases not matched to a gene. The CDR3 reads CASSYQGAIPRSGANVLTF. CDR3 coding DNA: TGTGCCAGCAGTTACCAGGGGGCAATACCTCGATCTGGGGCCAACGTCCTGACTTTC.

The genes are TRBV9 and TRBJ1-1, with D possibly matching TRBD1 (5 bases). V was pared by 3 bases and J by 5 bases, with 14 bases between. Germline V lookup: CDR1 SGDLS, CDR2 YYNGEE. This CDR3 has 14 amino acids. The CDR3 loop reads CASSEGWGGTEAFF. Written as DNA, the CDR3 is TGTGCCAGCAGCGAGGGGTGGGGTGGTACTGAAGCTTTCTTT.

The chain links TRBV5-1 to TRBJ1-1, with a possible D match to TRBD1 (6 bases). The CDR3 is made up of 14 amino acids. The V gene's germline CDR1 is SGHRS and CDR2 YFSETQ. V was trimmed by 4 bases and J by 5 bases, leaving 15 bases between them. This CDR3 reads CASSPGASKTEAFF. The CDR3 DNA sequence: TGCGCCAGCAGCCCGGGGGCATCGAAGACTGAAGCTTTCTTT.

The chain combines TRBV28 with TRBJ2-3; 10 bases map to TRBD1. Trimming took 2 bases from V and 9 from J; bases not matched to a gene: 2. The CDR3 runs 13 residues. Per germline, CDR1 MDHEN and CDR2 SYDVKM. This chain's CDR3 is CASSLRDRGTQYF. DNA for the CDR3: TGTGCCAGCAGTTTAAGGGACAGGGGCACGCAGTATTTT.

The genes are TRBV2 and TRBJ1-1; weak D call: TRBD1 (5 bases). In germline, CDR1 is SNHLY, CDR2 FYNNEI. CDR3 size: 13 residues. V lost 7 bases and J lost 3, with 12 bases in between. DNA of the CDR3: TGTGCCAGCAACATGGGGGGTCACACTGAAGCTTTCTTT. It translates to CASNMGGHTEAFF.

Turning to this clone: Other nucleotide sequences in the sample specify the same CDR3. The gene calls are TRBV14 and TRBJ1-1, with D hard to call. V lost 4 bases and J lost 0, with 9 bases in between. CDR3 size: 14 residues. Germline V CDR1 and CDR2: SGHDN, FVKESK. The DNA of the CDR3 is TGTGCCAGCAGCCCGCCGGGAATGAACACTGAAGCTTTCTTT. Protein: CASSPPGMNTEAFF.

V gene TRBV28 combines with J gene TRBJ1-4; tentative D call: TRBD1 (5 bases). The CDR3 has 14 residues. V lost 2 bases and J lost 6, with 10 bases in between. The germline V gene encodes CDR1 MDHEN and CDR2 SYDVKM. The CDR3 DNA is TGTGCCAGCAGTTTACATGGAGGGGATGAAAAACTGTTTTTT. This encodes CASSLHGGDEKLFF. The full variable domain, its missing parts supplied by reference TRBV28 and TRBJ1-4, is DVKVTQSSRYLVKRTGEKVFLECVQDMDHENMFWYRQDPGLGLRLIYFSYDVKMKEKGDIPEGYSVSREKKERFSLILESASTNQTSMYLCASSLHGGDEKLFFGSGTQLSVL.

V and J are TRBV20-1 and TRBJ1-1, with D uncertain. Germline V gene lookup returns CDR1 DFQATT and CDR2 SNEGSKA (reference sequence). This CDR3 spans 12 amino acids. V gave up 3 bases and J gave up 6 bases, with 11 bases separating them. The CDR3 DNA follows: TGCAGTGCTAGTCCTGGGGTCGCTGAAGCTTTCTTT. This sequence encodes CSASPGVAEAFF.

The chain's CDR3 is CASSLAGRGVGETQYF. The CDR3 DNA sequence: TGTGCCAGCAGCTTAGCGGGCAGGGGGGTTGGCGAGACCCAGTACTTC. V gene TRBV7-2 combines with J gene TRBJ2-5, with a weak D call TRBD1 (7 bases). The CDR3 contains 16 residues. Per germline, CDR1 SGHTA and CDR2 FQGNSA. V shed 0 bases and J shed 5 bases, with 16 bases lying between them. Drawing the rest from reference TRBV7-2 and TRBJ2-5, the complete variable domain is GAGVSQSPSNKVTEKGKDVELRCDPISGHTALYWYRQSLGQGLEFLIYFQGNSAPDKSGLPSDRFSAERTGGSVSTLTIQRTQQEDSAVYLCASSLAGRGVGETQYFGPGTRLLVL.

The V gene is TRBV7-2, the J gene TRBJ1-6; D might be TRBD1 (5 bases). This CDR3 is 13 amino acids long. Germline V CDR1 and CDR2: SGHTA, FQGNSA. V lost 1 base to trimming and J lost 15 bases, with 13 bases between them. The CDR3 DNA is TGTGCCAGCAGCTTAGGGGGGGGAAAGCACCTCCACTTT. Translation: CASSLGGGKHLHF. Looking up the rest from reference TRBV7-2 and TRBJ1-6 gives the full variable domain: GAGVSQSPSNKVTEKGKDVELRCDPISGHTALYWYRQSLGQGLEFLIYFQGNSAPDKSGLPSDRFSAERTGGSVSTLTIQRTQQEDSAVYLCASSLGGGKHLHFGNGTRLTVT.

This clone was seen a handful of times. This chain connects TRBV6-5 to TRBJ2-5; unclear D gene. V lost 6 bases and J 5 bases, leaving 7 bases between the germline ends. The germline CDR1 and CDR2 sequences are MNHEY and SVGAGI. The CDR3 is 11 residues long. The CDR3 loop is CASRGLETQYF. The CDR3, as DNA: TGTGCCAGCAGAGGGTTGGAGACCCAGTACTTC.

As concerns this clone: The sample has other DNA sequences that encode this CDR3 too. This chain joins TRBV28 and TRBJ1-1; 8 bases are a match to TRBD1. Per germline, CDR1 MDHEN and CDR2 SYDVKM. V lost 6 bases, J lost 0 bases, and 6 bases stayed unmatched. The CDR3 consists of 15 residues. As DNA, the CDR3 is TGTGCCAGCAGGGGGACAGGACGCATGAACACTGAAGCTTTCTTT. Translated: CASRGTGRMNTEAFF.

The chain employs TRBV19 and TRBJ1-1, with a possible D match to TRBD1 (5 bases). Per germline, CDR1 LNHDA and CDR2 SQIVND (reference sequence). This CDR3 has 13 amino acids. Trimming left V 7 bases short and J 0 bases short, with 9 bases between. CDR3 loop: CASTDSMNTEAFF. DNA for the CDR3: TGTGCCAGTACCGACAGTATGAACACTGAAGCTTTCTTT.

The CDR3 nucleotides read TGTGCCACCAGCTGGGCTCCTGCCAGGGGCACTGAAGCTTTCTTT. Translating it yields CATSWAPARGTEAFF. The V and J genes are TRBV6-5 and TRBJ1-1; D is possibly TRBD1 (6 bases). The CDR3 extends over 15 amino acids. The V end lost 10 bases, the J end lost 4 bases, and 22 bases lay between the germline ends. From germline, CDR1 is MNHEY and CDR2 SVGAGI.

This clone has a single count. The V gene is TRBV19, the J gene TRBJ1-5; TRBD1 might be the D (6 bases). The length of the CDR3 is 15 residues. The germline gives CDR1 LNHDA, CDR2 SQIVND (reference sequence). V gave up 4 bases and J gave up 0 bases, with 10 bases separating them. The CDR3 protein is CASSRTEYSNQPQHF. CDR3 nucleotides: TGTGCCAGTAGTAGGACAGAATATAGCAATCAGCCCCAGCATTTT.

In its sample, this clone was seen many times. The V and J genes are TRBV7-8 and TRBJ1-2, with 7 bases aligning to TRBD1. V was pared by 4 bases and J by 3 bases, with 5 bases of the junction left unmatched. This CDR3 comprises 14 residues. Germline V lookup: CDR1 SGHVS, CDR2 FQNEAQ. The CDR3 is CASSSLGGDYGYTF. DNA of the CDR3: TGTGCCAGCAGCTCCTTAGGGGGCGACTATGGCTACACCTTC.

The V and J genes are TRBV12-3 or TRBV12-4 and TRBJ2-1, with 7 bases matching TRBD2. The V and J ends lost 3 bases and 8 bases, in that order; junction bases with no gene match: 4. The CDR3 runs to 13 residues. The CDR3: CASSFGGFDEQFF. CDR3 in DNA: TGTGCCAGCAGTTTCGGGGGGTTCGATGAGCAGTTCTTC.

The CDR3 DNA follows: TGTGCCAGCAAGACTAGCGGGGGAGGGAATACGCAGTATTTT. Its protein product is CASKTSGGGNTQYF. This rearrangement joins TRBV19 to TRBJ2-3, with TRBD2 identical over 12 bases. The V and J ends lost 9 bases and 7 bases, in that order; junction bases with no gene match: 8. CDR3 length: 14 amino acids. Per the germline V gene, CDR1 is LNHDA and CDR2 is SQIVND (reference sequence).

The CDR3 sequence is CASSLGTANTGELFF. In DNA form, the CDR3 reads TGCGCCAGCAGCTTGGGGACTGCGAACACCGGGGAGCTGTTTTTT. The genes are TRBV5-1 and TRBJ2-2, with a tentative D call TRBD2 (5 bases). Germline-derived CDR1 and CDR2 are SGHRS and YFSETQ. The CDR3 runs to 15 residues. Trimming stripped 0 bases from V and 0 bases from J, with 6 bases between.

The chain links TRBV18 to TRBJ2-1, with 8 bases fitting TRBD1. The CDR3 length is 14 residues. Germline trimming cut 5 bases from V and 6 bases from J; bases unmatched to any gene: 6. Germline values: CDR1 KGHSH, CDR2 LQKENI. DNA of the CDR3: TGTGCCAGCTCAACCGGGACAGGTCCCAATGAGCAGTTCTTC. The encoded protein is CASSTGTGPNEQFF.